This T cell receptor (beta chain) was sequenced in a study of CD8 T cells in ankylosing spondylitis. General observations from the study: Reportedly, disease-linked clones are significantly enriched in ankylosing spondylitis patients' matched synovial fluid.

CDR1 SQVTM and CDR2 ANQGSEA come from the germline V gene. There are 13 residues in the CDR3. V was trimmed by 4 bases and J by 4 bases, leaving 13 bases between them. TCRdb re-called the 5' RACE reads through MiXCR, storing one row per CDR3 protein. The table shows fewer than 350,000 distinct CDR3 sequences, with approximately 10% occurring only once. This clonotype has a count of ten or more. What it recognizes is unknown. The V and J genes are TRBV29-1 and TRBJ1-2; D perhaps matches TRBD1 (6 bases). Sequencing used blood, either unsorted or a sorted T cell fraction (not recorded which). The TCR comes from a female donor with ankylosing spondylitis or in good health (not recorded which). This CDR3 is CSVARRGAYGYTF. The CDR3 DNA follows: TGCAGCGTTGCCCGACGGGGGGCCTATGGCTACACCTTC.